The source of this T cell receptor beta chain is a study of blood T cells in healthy people across ages (dated by TCRdb to the mid-2010s). Regarding the study in general: In model experiments, template switching captured roughly one uniquely barcoded TCR beta cDNA molecule for every two T cells. To avoid experimental bias, donors of different ages were spread randomly across the sequencing lanes. Two additional independent replicas of 1 million unique cDNA reads from the same blood draw were analyzed for two donors (one aged 18 to 30 and one aged 80 or older). The donors were split into four age groups: young (average roughly 15 years), middle-aged (about 40), aged (over 55) and long-lived (under 85). Age-related changes in TCR beta repertoire diversity were measured in the study by deep sequencing normalized with unique cDNA molecular identifiers.

In the case of this clonotype: Its antigen is not yet known. No much larger clone is present one base from it, and per-base qualities are unavailable.

The CDR1 and CDR2 encoded by the germline V gene are ENHRY and SYGVKD. Measured from the cysteine to the phenylalanine, the CDR3 is 13 residues long. Only the CDR3 region is kept as DNA, spanning 39 bases read in frame from base 1. Relative to germline, V is 3 bases shorter and J is 5 bases shorter, with 11 bases between their ends. Library preparation employed 5' RACE. Sequenced using an Illumina HiSeq 2500. A second PCR of about 6 to 12 cycles was performed with a sample-barcoded 5' primer and a J-beta primer mix. Each TCR beta cDNA molecule received a unique molecular identifier from a template-switch 5' adaptor carrying 12 random nucleotides. Each sample yielded at least 3 million CDR3-containing paired-end reads. First-strand cDNA synthesis was performed from all RNA using the Mint cDNA synthesis kit, with priming by a TRBC-specific oligonucleotide. Following uracil-DNA glycosylase treatment, a first 18-cycle PCR with universal primers M1SS and BC2_uni_R was performed on all cDNA. As for the original processing: Normalization of each sample was performed by random selection of 1 million high-quality reads, each carrying a distinct molecular identifier. Instead of being binned into consensus sequences, reads with shared molecular identifiers were discarded. CDR3 identification, clonotype clustering and error correction used MiTCR with a Q25 quality threshold and the strictest error-elimination algorithm. A nonparametric unseen species model using Euler transformation provided a lower-bound estimate of total TCR beta diversity. TCRdb trimmed public reads at Q25 via fastp, called clones via MiXCR and kept in-frame beta chains. Each CDR3 protein gets just one entry, which takes the most common genes and DNA from the rows behind it. These V and J calls rely on TCRdb rather than the paper's analysis. Counted in this sample were about 680,000 distinct CDR3 sequences; more than 40% of them appeared once. The biggest ten clones account for around a third of the sample.

Donors were 35 to 40 systemically healthy Caucasian individuals from Russia aged roughly 6 to 90 years. Each donor gave 8 to 10 milliliters of peripheral blood, drawn into EDTA-treated Vacutainer tubes. PBMCs were isolated by Ficoll-Paque density-gradient centrifugation, with at least 7 million obtained per sample. Trizol reagent was used to extract total RNA from the PBMCs, yielding at least 5.5 micrograms per sample. For every donor, an aliquot of PBMCs went through flow cytometry to measure the percentages of naive CD45RAhigh/CD27high T cells. On the study overall, not on this receptor specifically: Donor CMV infection status was unknown, potentially confounding age-related changes in expanded clonotypes. Bulk unsorted PBMC profiling prevented conclusive comparison of naive and antigen-experienced compartments. Estimates of total diversity from one million sequenced T cells were regarded as lower bounds and underestimates. Compared with the aged group, the long-lived group had more naive CD4+ T cells, fewer expanded clones and increased TCR diversity, a pattern suggesting age selection. Observed TCR beta diversity per million T cells fell roughly linearly with age, and a significant reduction was already apparent by age around 40. There was a strong correlation between observed TCR beta diversity and the percentage of naive T cells measured by flow cytometry.

The material sequenced was blood. The receptor was isolated from a woman in her sixties or seventies in good health. The sequence joins TRBV10-3 to TRBJ2-7, with TRBD1 tentatively as D gene (6 bases match). The CDR3 corresponds to CAISDRGSHEQYF. The nucleotides read TGTGCCATCAGTGACAGGGGCTCGCACGAGCAGTACTTC.